These 13 T cell receptor beta chains were all obtained from the same sample, sequenced in a study of blood T cell repertoires in COVID-19. Profiled with immunoSEQ multiplex PCR; TCRdb holds only in-frame clones, not every one. This sample carries hundreds of thousands of clones, around 88% of them seen once, and the ten largest clones take 10% to 15%. Sequencing was carried out using peripheral blood. These receptors originate from a woman in her forties or fifties with COVID-19, enrolled during active disease.

This chain links TRBV19 with TRBJ1-3; no definite D call. Germline assignment: CDR1 LNHDA and CDR2 SQIVND (reference sequence). There are 16 residues in the CDR3. V lost 3 bases to trimming and J lost 0 bases, with 12 bases between them. DNA for the CDR3: TGTGCCAGTAGTATGAACCACTGGAGCTCTGGAAACACCATATATTTT. Protein sequence: CASSMNHWSSGNTIYF.

The rearrangement joins TRBV12-3 or TRBV12-4 to TRBJ2-3, with unresolved D. This CDR3 is 13 amino acids long. V lost 6 bases to trimming and J lost 3 bases, with 10 bases between them. The CDR3 here is CASSSGSTDTQYF. The CDR3 bases are TGTGCCAGCAGCTCAGGTAGTACAGATACGCAGTATTTT.

This clone was seen just once. The chain carries TRBV7-9 and TRBJ2-2, with 10 positions matching TRBD1. V lost 5 bases and J lost 12; bases outside the gene matches: 12. The CDR3 loop spans 15 amino acids. The germline V gene has CDR1 SEHNR and CDR2 FQNEAQ (reference sequence). The CDR3 DNA reads TGTGCCAGCAGCCTCCAGACAGGGGGCCTTGGGAAGCTGTTTTTT. This translates into CASSLQTGGLGKLFF.

CDR3 nucleotides: TGTGCCAGCTCACAGGACCCCGGGACAGGGGGCGCCTATGGCTACACCTTC. Encoded protein: CASSQDPGTGGAYGYTF. The chain has TRBV18 and TRBJ1-2; TRBD1 matches 12 bases. The V gene's germline CDR1 is KGHSH and CDR2 LQKENI. Unmatched junction bases numbered 10, after V lost 4 bases and J lost 4 bases. This CDR3 has 17 residues. Using reference TRBV18 and TRBJ1-2 for the parts outside the CDR3, the full variable domain is NAGVMQNPRHLVRRRGQEARLRCSPMKGHSHVYWYRQLPEEGLKFMVYLQKENIIDESGMPKERFSAEFPKEGPSILRIQQVVRGDSAAYFCASSQDPGTGGAYGYTFGSGTRLTVV.

This clone was detected once. This rearrangement joins TRBV19 to TRBJ1-2; TRBD1 matches at 7 bases. Germline trimming cut 6 bases from V and 1 base from J; bases unmatched to any gene: 11. The CDR3 runs 16 residues. From germline, CDR1 is LNHDA and CDR2 SQIVND (reference sequence). The CDR3 is CASRVPQGRGNYGYTF. In DNA form, the CDR3 reads TGTGCCAGTAGGGTTCCACAGGGGCGCGGTAACTATGGCTACACCTTC.

The chain is built from TRBV27 and TRBJ1-2; possible D gene TRBD1, 6 bases. Germline V gene lookup returns CDR1 MNHEY and CDR2 SMNVEV (reference sequence). With 3 bases removed from V and 0 bases from J, the gap between germline ends came to 14 bases. The CDR3 totals 16 residues. CDR3 sequence reads: CASSLFAGGTNYGYTF. The CDR3 DNA reads as TGTGCCAGCAGTTTGTTCGCGGGGGGCACTAACTATGGCTACACCTTC.

The chain has TRBV7-8 and TRBJ1-6, with 8 positions matching TRBD1. The CDR3 has 16 residues. Germline lookup yields CDR1 SGHVS and CDR2 FQNEAQ. V lost 5 bases, J lost 4 bases, and 7 bases stayed unmatched. The CDR3 DNA is TGTGCCAGCAGCCTACAAACAGGGGGTTATAATTCACCCCTCCACTTT. Translation gives CASSLQTGGYNSPLHF.

This sequence joins TRBV7-9 and TRBJ2-7; the match to TRBD2 covers 7 bases. Germline V CDR1 and CDR2: SEHNR, FQNEAQ (reference sequence). V was clipped by 4 bases and J by 2 bases; unmatched bases: 5. There are 14 residues in the CDR3. The CDR3 DNA follows: TGTGCCAGCAGCTCGACTAGCCATGCCTACGAGCAGTACTTC. Protein product: CASSSTSHAYEQYF.

The genes are TRBV6-5 and TRBJ1-1; 8 nucleotides agree with TRBD1. V lost 6 bases and J lost 5; bases outside the gene matches: 11. Germline lookup yields CDR1 MNHEY and CDR2 SVGAGI. The CDR3 contains 15 residues. The DNA of the CDR3 is TGTGCCAGCAGGCAATACCAGGGGGCGCGAACTGAAGCTTTCTTT. As protein: CASRQYQGARTEAFF.

The J gene is TRBJ2-3, the V gene TRBV19; 10 bases are shared with TRBD2. After removal of 0 bases from V and 5 bases from J, the junction contained 14 bases not matched to a gene. The CDR3 has 19 amino acids. Germline CDR1 is LNHDA and CDR2 is SQIVND (reference sequence). CDR3 residues: CASSIEGRSLAGKGDTQYF. For the CDR3, the DNA is TGTGCCAGTAGTATAGAGGGGCGATCACTAGCGGGGAAGGGAGATACGCAGTATTTT.

V and J are TRBV28 and TRBJ2-2, with TRBD2 matching 7 bases. Per the germline V gene, CDR1 is MDHEN and CDR2 is SYDVKM. V shed 8 bases, J shed 5 bases, and the junction held 8 bases outside the gene matches. The CDR3 is 14 residues long. CDR3 loop: CASLGGMETGELFF. The CDR3 DNA follows: TGTGCCAGCTTGGGGGGGATGGAAACCGGGGAGCTGTTTTTT.

The rearrangement links TRBV19 to TRBJ1-1, with 11 bases matching TRBD1. V gave up 6 bases and J gave up 4 bases; unmatched junction bases: 1. Germline CDR1 reads LNHDA; CDR2 reads SQIVND (reference sequence). The CDR3 contains 13 residues. This chain's CDR3 is CASRGTGGTEAFF. As DNA, the CDR3 is TGTGCCAGTAGGGGGACAGGGGGCACTGAAGCTTTCTTT. Variable domain in full (rest from reference TRBV19 and TRBJ1-1): DGGITQSPKYLFRKEGQNVTLSCEQNLNHDAMYWYRQDPGQGLRLIYYSQIVNDFQKGDIAEGYSVSREKKESFPLTVTSAQKNPTAFYLCASRGTGGTEAFFGQGTRLTVV.

This chain joins TRBV11-2 and TRBJ1-1; D remains unclear. CDR1 SGHAT and CDR2 FQNNGV come from the germline V gene. The V and J ends lost 2 bases and 0 bases respectively, with 7 bases between them. The CDR3 contains 14 residues. The CDR3 nucleotides read TGTGCCAGCAGCTTACAGGCAATGAACACTGAAGCTTTCTTT. It is translated as CASSLQAMNTEAFF.